These 27 T cell receptor beta chains came from one sample sequenced in a study of PD-L1 blockade in urothelial cancer. Method: immunoSEQ multiplex PCR; TCRdb's copy keeps in-frame clones and lacks some. Of 85,000 to 90,000 clones listed, approximately 91% were seen once; the top ten hold 8% to 9.5%. The source material was PBMCs, sampled around atezolizumab (anti-PD-L1) treatment. The receptors derive from a man between 60 and 75 years old with urothelial cancer.

The rearrangement links TRBV7-8 to TRBJ2-7, with 8 positions matching TRBD2. CDR1 is SGHVS and CDR2 is FQNEAQ in the germline V gene. CDR3 length: 14 amino acids. Trimming took 5 bases from V and 5 from J; bases not matched to a gene: 8. The CDR3 coding sequence is TGTGCCAGCAGCATACCGGGACTAGTCCACGAGCAGTACTTC. Encoded protein: CASSIPGLVHEQYF.

This chain links TRBV29-1 with TRBJ2-6; no firm D call. The CDR3 spans 14 residues. Trimming took off 6 bases at V and 0 bases at J, with 9 bases between the two ends. Germline values: CDR1 SQVTM, CDR2 ANQGSEA. CDR3 DNA: TGCAGCGTCATACTGAACTCTGGGGCCAACGTCCTGACTTTC. This gives the protein CSVILNSGANVLTF.

The chain couples TRBV9 to TRBJ2-7; 13 bases map to TRBD2. The CDR3 is 15 residues long. Germline trimming cut 3 bases from V and 4 bases from J; bases unmatched to any gene: 4. The germline CDR1 and CDR2 sequences are SGDLS and YYNGEE. The CDR3 region is CASSGGLAGDYEQYF. The DNA of the CDR3 is TGTGCCAGCAGCGGAGGACTAGCGGGGGATTACGAGCAGTACTTC. Full variable domain (missing parts from reference TRBV9 and TRBJ2-7): DSGVTQTPKHLITATGQRVTLRCSPRSGDLSVYWYQQSLDQGLQFLIQYYNGEERAKGNILERFSAQQFPDLHSELNLSSLELGDSALYFCASSGGLAGDYEQYFGPGTRLTVT.

This chain joins TRBV28 and TRBJ2-7, with D possibly matching TRBD1 (6 bases). Germline values: CDR1 MDHEN, CDR2 SYDVKM. The V end lost 6 bases, the J end lost 6 bases, and 21 bases lay between the germline ends. The CDR3 consists of 15 residues. The CDR3: CASRASTGRDGEQYF. The CDR3 DNA sequence: TGTGCCAGCAGAGCTTCGACAGGCCGTGATGGCGAGCAGTACTTC.

The chain uses TRBV2 and TRBJ1-3; TRBD1 matches 7 bases. CDR1 is SNHLY, CDR2 FYNNEI, per germline. The V segment lost 6 bases and the J segment 4 bases; nucleotides outside the gene matches: 9. The CDR3 spans 15 residues. CDR3 in amino acids: CASRSGTDAGNTIYF. CDR3 sequence (DNA): TGTGCCAGCAGATCCGGGACAGACGCGGGAAACACCATATATTTT. The whole variable domain, remainder taken from reference TRBV2 and TRBJ1-3, is EPEVTQTPSHQVTQMGQEVILRCVPISNHLYFYWYRQILGQKVEFLVSFYNNEISEKSEIFDDQFSVERPDGSNFTLKIRSTKLEDSAMYFCASRSGTDAGNTIYFGEGSWLTVV.

V is TRBV6-5 and J is TRBJ1-5; D is uncertain. Germline-derived CDR1 and CDR2 are MNHEY and SVGAGI. This CDR3 is built from 13 residues. Trimming left V 4 bases short and J 1 base short, with 5 bases between. CDR3 region: CASSSQSNQPQHF. DNA of the CDR3: TGTGCCAGCAGTTCGCAGAGCAATCAGCCCCAGCATTTT.

This sequence joins TRBV5-1 and TRBJ2-7; TRBD1 might be the D (6 bases). The CDR3 is 16 residues long. CDR1 SGHRS and CDR2 YFSETQ come from the germline V gene. Trimming stripped 4 bases from V and 0 bases from J, with 17 bases between. The CDR3 spells CASSQSTGTNSYEQYF. The DNA for the CDR3 is TGCGCCAGCAGCCAAAGTACCGGGACAAACTCCTACGAGCAGTACTTC.

The chain employs TRBV7-8 and TRBJ2-1; possibly TRBD1 for D (5 bases). V shed 1 base and J shed 7 bases, with 11 bases lying between them. Germline CDR1 reads SGHVS; CDR2 reads FQNEAQ. The CDR3 runs to 14 residues. CDR3 loop: CASSLGSGRNEQFF. The CDR3 DNA is TGTGCCAGCAGCTTAGGTTCAGGGCGTAATGAGCAGTTCTTC.

The rearrangement uses TRBV7-8 and TRBJ2-7; D remains ambiguous. This CDR3 region has 12 residues. Looked up from germline, CDR1 is SGHVS and CDR2 is FQNEAQ. V lost 3 bases to trimming and J lost 0 bases, with 3 bases between them. The CDR3 loop is CASSFSSYEQYF. CDR3 DNA: TGTGCCAGCAGCTTCAGCTCCTACGAGCAGTACTTC.

The chain recombines TRBV28 with TRBJ2-7; D gene unclear. Between the trimmed V and J ends, which lost 6 bases and 3 bases, there was a span of 6 bases. Germline CDR1 MDHEN, CDR2 SYDVKM. CDR3 length: 11 amino acids. CDR3 nucleotide sequence: TGTGCCAGCAGAACTAACTACGAGCAGTACTTC. Protein: CASRTNYEQYF.

The rearrangement joins TRBV4-3 to TRBJ2-1, with D uncertain. The CDR3 has 13 residues. Germline V CDR1 and CDR2: LGHNA, YSLEER. V was clipped by 4 bases and J by 3 bases, with 7 bases between them. Written as DNA, the CDR3 is TGCGCCAGCAGCCTCTACTTCTACAATGAGCAGTTCTTC. The encoded protein is CASSLYFYNEQFF.

The chain joins TRBV4-1 to TRBJ1-2; no reliable D call. Trimming shortened V by 0 bases and J by 6 bases, and 20 bases separated the two germline ends. This CDR3 has 17 amino acids. CDR1 and CDR2 (germline): MGHRA, YSYEKL. The CDR3 DNA sequence: TGCGCCAGCAGCCAAGATAGCATCGGCATGGTCCGAGATGGCTACACCTTC. Encoded protein: CASSQDSIGMVRDGYTF.

The chain couples TRBV9 to TRBJ2-2, with a possible D match to TRBD1 (6 bases). The CDR3 consists of 17 residues. In germline, CDR1 is SGDLS, CDR2 YYNGEE. The germline V and J ends were trimmed by 4 bases and 0 bases, with 16 bases remaining between them. The CDR3 spells CASSSSRQAANTGELFF. DNA for the CDR3: TGTGCCAGCAGCTCGAGCCGACAGGCAGCGAACACCGGGGAGCTGTTTTTT.

The rearrangement joins TRBV6-1 to TRBJ2-2; possible D gene TRBD2, 6 bases. V lost 3 bases to trimming and J lost 7 bases, with 12 bases between them. CDR3 length: 14 amino acids. Per the germline V gene, CDR1 is MNHNS and CDR2 is SASEGT. The CDR3 DNA follows: TGTGCCAGCAGTGATATGACTAGGTTCGGGGAGCTGTTTTTT. It yields the protein CASSDMTRFGELFF.

The CDR3 DNA reads as TGTGCCAGCAGCTTGGTACTAGCGGGGGGAACAGATACGCAGTATTTT. It is translated as CASSLVLAGGTDTQYF. V gene TRBV7-2 combines with J gene TRBJ2-3; TRBD2 matches at 12 bases. Germline V gene lookup returns CDR1 SGHTA and CDR2 FQGNSA. The V and J ends lost 3 bases and 3 bases, in that order; junction bases with no gene match: 4. This CDR3 contains 16 residues.

The chain combines TRBV5-1 with TRBJ1-1; 8 positions agree with TRBD1. Germline CDR1 SGHRS, CDR2 YFSETQ. V gave up 7 bases and J gave up 2 bases; unmatched junction bases: 4. The CDR3 contains 13 residues. CDR3 sequence (DNA): TGCGCCAGCTCCACAGGGGGTAACACTGAAGCTTTCTTT. This translates into CASSTGGNTEAFF.

This clone was seen only once. V is TRBV4-2 and J is TRBJ2-1; D is possibly TRBD2 (5 bases). From germline, CDR1 is LGHNA and CDR2 YNFKEQ. The CDR3 spans 15 residues. The germline V and J ends were trimmed by 1 base and 2 bases, with 9 bases remaining between them. CDR3 nucleotides: TGTGCCAGCAGCCAAGCGCACGGGGCCTACAATGAGCAGTTCTTC. Translated, it gives CASSQAHGAYNEQFF.

The table lists this clone with a count of one. The chain carries TRBV7-9 and TRBJ1-4; unclear D gene. Looked up from germline, CDR1 is SEHNR and CDR2 is FQNEAQ (reference sequence). The CDR3 has 15 residues. Trimming removed 0 bases from V and 0 bases from J, with 5 bases in between. The CDR3 loop reads CASSLAAATNEKLFF. CDR3 DNA: TGTGCCAGCAGCTTAGCGGCTGCAACTAATGAAAAACTGTTTTTT.

The gene calls are TRBV7-2 and TRBJ2-3; 10 bases map to TRBD2. Germline lookup yields CDR1 SGHTA and CDR2 FQGNSA. The CDR3 sequence is 18 residues long. The V segment lost 1 base and the J segment 0 bases; nucleotides outside the gene matches: 7. The CDR3 loop is CASSLGLAGFPSTDTQYF. The CDR3 nucleotides are TGTGCCAGCAGCTTAGGACTAGCGGGTTTTCCTAGCACAGATACGCAGTATTTT.

The CDR3 loop reads CASTQVSNQPQHF. In DNA form, the CDR3 reads TGTGCCAGCACCCAGGTTAGCAATCAGCCCCAGCATTTT. The J gene is TRBJ1-5, the V gene TRBV6-1; D is uncertain. The length of the CDR3 is 13 residues. Trimming stripped 7 bases from V and 0 bases from J, with 7 bases between. The germline gives CDR1 MNHNS, CDR2 SASEGT.

This clone was detected once. The genes are TRBV7-9 and TRBJ1-2; the D is unclear. Per germline, CDR1 SEHNR and CDR2 FQNEAQ (reference sequence). Trimming left V 1 base short and J 4 bases short, with 10 bases between. This CDR3 comprises 14 residues. The chain's CDR3 is CASSLGAVPYGYTF. The CDR3 DNA follows: TGTGCCAGCAGCTTAGGTGCGGTGCCCTATGGCTACACCTTC.

The V gene is TRBV10-3, the J gene TRBJ1-4; D ambiguous. The CDR3 has 14 residues. CDR1 is ENHRY, CDR2 SYGVKD, per germline. V shed 10 bases and J shed 0 bases, with 12 bases lying between them. The CDR3: CATSTTATNEKLFF. In DNA form, the CDR3 reads TGTGCCACGTCAACGACTGCAACTAATGAAAAACTGTTTTTT.

The chain combines TRBV25-1 with TRBJ2-7, with TRBD2 matching over 14 bases. Germline CDR1 MGHDK, CDR2 SYGVNS. The CDR3 covers 16 residues. V shed 6 bases, J shed 1 base, and the junction held 5 bases outside the gene matches. The CDR3 sequence: CASSGGLAGVSYEQYF. The CDR3 DNA follows: TGTGCCAGCAGCGGGGGACTAGCGGGAGTTTCCTACGAGCAGTACTTC.

This rearrangement joins TRBV6-5 to TRBJ1-3; the D gene is possibly TRBD1 (6 bases). The V and J ends lost 6 bases and 0 bases respectively, with 12 bases between them. Germline lookup yields CDR1 MNHEY and CDR2 SVGAGI. The CDR3 spans 15 residues. For the CDR3, the DNA is TGTGCCAGCAGATCCGGGACAAACTCTGGAAACACCATATATTTT. It encodes CASRSGTNSGNTIYF.

The chain is built from TRBV7-8 and TRBJ1-2, with TRBD1 matching over 9 bases. CDR1 and CDR2 from the germline V gene are SGHVS and FQNEAQ. The junction had 8 bases not matched to a gene; V was cut back by 5 bases and J by 1 base. The CDR3 extends over 16 amino acids. CDR3 sequence (DNA): TGTGCCAGCAGCAAGGACAGGGGCGACAGTAACTATGGCTACACCTTC. It specifies CASSKDRGDSNYGYTF.

This chain uses TRBV30 with TRBJ1-2, with D maybe TRBD1 (5 bases). Germline values: CDR1 GTSNPN, CDR2 SVGIG (reference sequence). The V end was cut by 2 bases, the J end by 6 bases, with 13 bases between. This CDR3 has 13 residues. DNA of the CDR3: TGTGCCTGGAGTTCTAAGGCAGGGCATGGCTACACCTTC. It is translated as CAWSSKAGHGYTF.

V gene TRBV9 combines with J gene TRBJ1-1, with no clear D. Per germline, CDR1 SGDLS and CDR2 YYNGEE. The ends were cut back, 0 bases at V and 11 bases at J, with 14 bases in the middle. The CDR3 extends over 13 amino acids. The CDR3 DNA is TGTGCCAGCAGCGTAGGGGAGTTTGGGGAGGCTTTCTTT. This codes for CASSVGEFGEAFF.